This is a list of T cell receptor beta chains from one sample in a study of OX40 agonist ivuxolimab in advanced cancers. TCRdb's copy holds only in-frame clones and misses some; the assay was immunoSEQ multiplex PCR. The sample contains tens of thousands of clones, about 84% of which appear only once. The material was CD4+ or CD8+ T cells sorted from blood, obtained in a trial of the OX40 agonist ivuxolimab. All receptors derive from an adult with an advanced solid tumor such as melanoma, head and neck, liver or kidney cancer. Both conserved end residues are part of each CDR3. The order of the fields is V gene, D gene, J gene, clone size, CDR3 DNA, CDR3 protein. The D gene is left open where the match is weak. Clone size is shown for a subset of rows, as once, few, many or a class of expanded clone.

>TRBV6-6|-|TRBJ1-3|-
TGTGCCAGCGGAGGCAGGCCGGGGGCGACTGGAAACACCATATATTTT
CASGGRPGATGNTIYF
>TRBV19|TRBD1|TRBJ2-7|once
TGTGCCAGTATGGACAGGGAGGCCAAGCAGTACTTC
CASMDREAKQYF
>TRBV6-1|-|TRBJ2-6|-
TGTGCCAGCAGTGTAGCAGGGCCTATCTCTGGGGCCAACGTCCTGACTTTC
CASSVAGPISGANVLTF
>TRBV5-1|-|TRBJ1-6|-
TGCGCCAGCAGCTCCGACGGGTCCTATAATTCACCCCTCCACTTT
CASSSDGSYNSPLHF
>TRBV7-2|-|TRBJ1-2|-
TGTGCCAGCAGCTTAGAAGGGGGGCGCAACTATGGCTACACCTTC
CASSLEGGRNYGYTF
>TRBV27|-|TRBJ1-2|-
TGTGCCAGCAGCCCGGGGGGCTATGGCTACACCTTC
CASSPGGYGYTF
>TRBV7-6|-|TRBJ2-3|-
TGTGCCAGCAGCTTAGGGACGCGGACAGATACGCAGTATTTT
CASSLGTRTDTQYF
>TRBV5-1|-|TRBJ2-5|once
TGCGCCAGCAGCCCGGAGGGCCCACGCCAAGAGACCCAGTACTTC
CASSPEGPRQETQYF
>TRBV6-6|-|TRBJ1-1|-
TGTGCCAGCACCTCGACAGTCAACACTGAAGCTTTCTTT
CASTSTVNTEAFF
>TRBV2|-|TRBJ2-7|-
TGTGCCAGCAGTGAAGCCTGGCGGCAGGAATACGAGCAGTACTTC
CASSEAWRQEYEQYF
>TRBV5-1|-|TRBJ1-3|-
TGCGCCAGCAGCTTGTGGGCGGGATCTGGAAACACCATATATTTT
CASSLWAGSGNTIYF
>TRBV4-1|-|TRBJ2-5|-
TGCGCCAGCAGCCAGACAGGACAAGAGACCCAGTACTTC
CASSQTGQETQYF
>TRBV7-2|-|TRBJ2-5|-
TGTGCCAGCAGCTTTAACTGGGTAGAGGGGGAGACCCAGTACTTC
CASSFNWVEGETQYF
>TRBV9|-|TRBJ2-3|-
TGTGCCAGCAGCGTCGGGCTTTGGCGGGCGGCCGGCACAGATACGCAGTATTTT
CASSVGLWRAAGTDTQYF
>TRBV6-1|-|TRBJ1-6|-
TGTGCCAGCAGTGCAGAGAGAGCTGCACCCCTCCACTTT
CASSAERAAPLHF
>TRBV10-3|TRBD1|TRBJ1-1|-
TGTGCCATCAGTCCGGGACAGGGAATTGCAGCGTATTCGTCGAACACTGAAGCTTTCTTT
CAISPGQGIAAYSSNTEAFF
>TRBV6-5|-|TRBJ1-1|-
TGTGCCAGCAGTTCAGAGGCAGATTCGAACGCTGAAGCTTTCTTT
CASSSEADSNAEAFF
>TRBV28|TRBD1|TRBJ1-5|-
TGTGCCAGCAGTTCCGACAGGGGGCAGAATCAGCCCCAGCATTTT
CASSSDRGQNQPQHF
>TRBV6-5|-|TRBJ1-1|-
TGTGCCAGCAGTTACGGGCCCGTAAACACTGAAGCTTTCTTT
CASSYGPVNTEAFF
>TRBV5-6|TRBD1|TRBJ2-7|-
TGTGCCAGCAGCAACCAAGGGGATTTAGGGGGCGCGGAGCAGTACTTC
CASSNQGDLGGAEQYF
>TRBV5-4|-|TRBJ1-6|-
TGTGCCAGCAGCTTGGGAAGGGGAAATAATAATTCACCCCTCCACTTT
CASSLGRGNNNSPLHF
>TRBV9|TRBD1|TRBJ2-1|-
TGTGCCAGCAGCGTTGGGACAGGGGGCTTGGATGAGCAGTTCTTC
CASSVGTGGLDEQFF
>TRBV7-8|-|TRBJ1-3|few
TGTGCCAGCAGCTTCCAGGGCCGCTCTGGAAACACCATATATTTT
CASSFQGRSGNTIYF
>TRBV4-3|TRBD2|TRBJ2-7|-
TGCGCCAGCAGCCAAGGGCCTAGCGGGATGGGTCTGGGCTACGAGCAGTACTTC
CASSQGPSGMGLGYEQYF
>TRBV7-2|-|TRBJ1-5|few
TGTGCCAGCAGCTTAAAAGTAGGTCAGCCCCAGCATTTT
CASSLKVGQPQHF
>TRBV5-4|-|TRBJ2-6|-
TGTGCCAGCAGTGCCCCGGAAGGGGCCAACGTCCTGACTTTC
CASSAPEGANVLTF
>TRBV25-1|-|TRBJ2-5|few
TGTGCCAGCAGTCCCGGGGGAGCCCAAGAGACCCAGTACTTC
CASSPGGAQETQYF
>TRBV7-2|-|TRBJ2-2|-
TGTGCCAGCAGCCCATCCAGGGCCACCGGGGAGCTGTTTTTT
CASSPSRATGELFF
>TRBV27|TRBD2|TRBJ2-7|-
TGTGCCAGCAGTTCCCCCACTAGCGGGACTTCCTCCGAGCAGTACTTC
CASSSPTSGTSSEQYF
>TRBV5-5|TRBD1|TRBJ2-5|-
TGTGCCAGCAGCCCACAGGGGACCCAAGAGACCCAGTACTTC
CASSPQGTQETQYF
>TRBV28|TRBD1|TRBJ2-7|-
TGTGCCAGCAGCCCCTTGGGGACAGGGGGCGGGGAGCAGTACTTC
CASSPLGTGGGEQYF
>TRBV7-2|-|TRBJ2-1|-
TGTGCCAGCAGCGGGAGGTCTGTCGGTGAGCAGTTCTTC
CASSGRSVGEQFF
>TRBV20-1|-|TRBJ2-7|-
TGCAGTGCCCGACCCGCGTACGAGCAGTACTTC
CSARPAYEQYF
>TRBV7-2|-|TRBJ2-5|-
TGTGCCAGCAGCCCTTTTCGGGGCGAGACCCAGTACTTC
CASSPFRGETQYF
>TRBV7-2|-|TRBJ2-7|-
TGTGCCAGCAGCTTCGGACGGGGCTACGAGCAGTACTTC
CASSFGRGYEQYF
>TRBV30|-|TRBJ1-4|once
TGTGCCTGGAGTGTACTGGTCGGGGGGCAGGGCGAAAAACTGTTTTTT
CAWSVLVGGQGEKLFF
>TRBV9|-|TRBJ1-4|few
TGTGCCAGCAGCTCGACGGATAGACTGTTTTTT
CASSSTDRLFF
>TRBV10-1|-|TRBJ2-3|-
TGCGCCAGCAGTTGGGACCGGTCCGCGCAGTATTTT
CASSWDRSAQYF
>TRBV7-8|TRBD1|TRBJ2-1|-
TGTGCCAGCAGCTTAGTAATCCGACAGGGATACAATGAGCAGTTCTTC
CASSLVIRQGYNEQFF
>TRBV28|-|TRBJ2-7|-
TGTGCCAGCAGAACCCCTGACTCGAGTTTCTCCTACGAGCAGTACTTC
CASRTPDSSFSYEQYF
>TRBV5-1|-|TRBJ2-2|-
TGCGCCAGCATCGGTGGAGAGGCGGGGGCGACGAACACCGGGGAGCTGTTTTTT
CASIGGEAGATNTGELFF
>TRBV7-2|TRBD1|TRBJ1-5|-
TGTGCCAGCAGCTTGTTTTTTTGGGGACAGGGTCTCCCTCAGCCCCAGCATTTT
CASSLFFWGQGLPQPQHF
>TRBV5-4|TRBD1|TRBJ2-5|-
TGTGCCAGCAGCTTGAGAGGGACAGCTCAAGAGCCCCAGTACTTC
CASSLRGTAQEPQYF
>TRBV4-3|-|TRBJ1-2|-
TGCGCCAGCAGCCAAGATCTGGTGGGTAGCTATGGCTACACCTTC
CASSQDLVGSYGYTF
>TRBV6-5|-|TRBJ2-3|-
TGTGCCCGTGTGGGGACTCCTCCCGGAGATACGCAGTATTTT
CARVGTPPGDTQYF
>TRBV23-1|-|TRBJ1-1|-
TGCGCCAGCAGTCAATCGAGGGGTAGGTGCACTGAAGCTTTCTTT
CASSQSRGRCTEAFF
>TRBV5-6|-|TRBJ1-5|-
TGTGCCAGCAGCTTGGGACGGCTCAATCAGCCCCAGCATTTT
CASSLGRLNQPQHF
>TRBV10-1|-|TRBJ2-3|-
TGCGCCAGCAGCGAAGCTAGCACAGATACGCAGTATTTT
CASSEASTDTQYF
>TRBV20-1|-|TRBJ1-3|-
TGCAGTGCTGGGGCCCCAGACACCATATATTTT
CSAGAPDTIYF
>TRBV7-8|-|TRBJ2-1|-
TGTGCCAGCAGCTCGGGACTGACCAATGAGCAGTTCTTC
CASSSGLTNEQFF
>TRBV2|-|TRBJ1-2|-
TGTGCCAGCAGTGTTACAGGGCTCGATGGCTACACCTTC
CASSVTGLDGYTF